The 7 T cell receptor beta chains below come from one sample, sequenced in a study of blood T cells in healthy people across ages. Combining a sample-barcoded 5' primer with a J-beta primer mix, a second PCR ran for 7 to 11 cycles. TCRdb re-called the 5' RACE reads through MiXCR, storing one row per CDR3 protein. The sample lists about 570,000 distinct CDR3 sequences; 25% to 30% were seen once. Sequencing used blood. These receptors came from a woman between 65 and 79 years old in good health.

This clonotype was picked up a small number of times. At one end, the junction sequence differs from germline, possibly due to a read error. The CDR3 nucleotides read TGTGCCAGCAGCCCCGGGGTTGGACTGGGGTACCAAGAGGCCCAGTACTTC. This encodes CASSPGVGLGYQEAQYF. V is TRBV7-9 and J is TRBJ2-5; a possible D gene is TRBD2 (5 bases). The CDR3 sequence is 17 residues long. CDR1 is SEHNR, CDR2 FQNEAQ, per germline (reference sequence). The whole variable domain, remainder taken from reference TRBV7-9 and TRBJ2-5, is DTGVSQNPRHKITKRGQNVTFRCDPISEHNRLYWYRQTLGQGPEFLTYFQNEAQLEKSRLLSDRFSAERPKGSFSTLEIQRTEQGDSAMYLCASSPGVGLGYQEAQYFGPGTRLLVL.

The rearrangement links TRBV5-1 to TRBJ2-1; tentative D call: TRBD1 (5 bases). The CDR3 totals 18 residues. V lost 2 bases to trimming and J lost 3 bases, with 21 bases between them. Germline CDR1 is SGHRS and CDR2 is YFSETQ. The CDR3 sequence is CASSFTGSRMVGYNEQFF. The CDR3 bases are TGCGCCAGCAGCTTCACAGGAAGTAGAATGGTGGGCTACAATGAGCAGTTCTTC.

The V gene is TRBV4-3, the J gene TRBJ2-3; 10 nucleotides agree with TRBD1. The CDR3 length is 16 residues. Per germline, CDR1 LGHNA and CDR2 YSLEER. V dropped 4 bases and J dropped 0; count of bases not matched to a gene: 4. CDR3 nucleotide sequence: TGCGCCAGCAGCCGCCGGACAGGGGGAAGCACAGATACGCAGTATTTT. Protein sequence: CASSRRTGGSTDTQYF.

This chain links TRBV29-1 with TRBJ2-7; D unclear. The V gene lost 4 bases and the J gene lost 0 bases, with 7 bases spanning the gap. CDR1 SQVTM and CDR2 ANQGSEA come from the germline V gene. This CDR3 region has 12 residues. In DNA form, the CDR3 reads TGCAGCGTTGGGACGGACTCCTACGAGCAGTACTTC. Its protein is CSVGTDSYEQYF.

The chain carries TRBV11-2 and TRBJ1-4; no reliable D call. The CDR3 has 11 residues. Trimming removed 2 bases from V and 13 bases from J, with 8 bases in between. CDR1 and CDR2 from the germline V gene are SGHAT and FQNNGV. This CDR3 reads CASSLNEALFF. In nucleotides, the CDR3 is TGTGCCAGCAGCTTAAATGAAGCACTGTTTTTT.

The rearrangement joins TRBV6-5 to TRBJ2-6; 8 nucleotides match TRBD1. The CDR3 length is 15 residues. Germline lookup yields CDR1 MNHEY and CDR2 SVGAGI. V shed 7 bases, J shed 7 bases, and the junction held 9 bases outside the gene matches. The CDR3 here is CASTQDRANANVLTF. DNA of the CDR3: TGTGCCAGCACCCAGGACAGGGCGAACGCCAACGTCCTGACTTTC.

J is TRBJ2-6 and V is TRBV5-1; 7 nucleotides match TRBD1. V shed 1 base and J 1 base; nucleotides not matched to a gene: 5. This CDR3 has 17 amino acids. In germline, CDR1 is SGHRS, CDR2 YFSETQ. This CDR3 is CASSLFRGSSGANVLTF. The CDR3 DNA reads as TGCGCCAGCAGCTTGTTCAGGGGGAGTTCTGGGGCCAACGTCCTGACTTTC.